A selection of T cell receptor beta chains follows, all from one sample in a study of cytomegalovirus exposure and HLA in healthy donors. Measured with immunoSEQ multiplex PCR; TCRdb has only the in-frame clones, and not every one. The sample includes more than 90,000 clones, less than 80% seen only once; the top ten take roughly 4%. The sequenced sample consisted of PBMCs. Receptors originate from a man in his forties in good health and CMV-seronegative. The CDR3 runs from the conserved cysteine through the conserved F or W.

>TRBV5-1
CASSLDRANTDTQYF
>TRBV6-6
CASSYSGVKNEKLFF
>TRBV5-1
CASSTGTVTSPLHF
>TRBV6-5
CASRSTGMRGYTF
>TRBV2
CASSWSGANVLTF
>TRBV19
CASSIPGREDYSSYNEQFF
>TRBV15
CATSRDDEAHTEAFF
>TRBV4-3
CASSQDIGGAQPQHF
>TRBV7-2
CASSLEGGTDTQYF
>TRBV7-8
CASSELAGAYGANVLTF
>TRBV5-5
CASSQNTGELFF
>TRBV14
CASSHNRDTQYF
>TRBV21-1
CASSKDPCGRVKSNNQPQHF
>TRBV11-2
CASSVRDSSYEQYF
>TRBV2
CASSPRLSGQAGSSYNEQFF
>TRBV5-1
CASSLDSQINYGYTF
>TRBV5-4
CASSSRDRAIYYGYTF
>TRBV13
CASSPRGALLGYTF
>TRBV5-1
CASSWGLMNTEAFF
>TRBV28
CASSPGGADTQYF
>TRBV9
CASSVGTSRTYEQYF
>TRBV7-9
CASSSGQGLTGELFF
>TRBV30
CAWSVPRGGSNTEAFF
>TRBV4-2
CASSPARGGGTDTQYF
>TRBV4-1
CASSLHSMNTEAFF
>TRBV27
CASGRQGAINEKLFF
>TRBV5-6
CASSVDRGNQPQHF
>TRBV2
CASSFDSFNSPLHF
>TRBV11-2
CASSLEPGGREKLFF
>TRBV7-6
CASSQLDLGEQFF
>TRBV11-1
CASSYRSSSSYNSPLHF
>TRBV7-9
CSSSLVGAHSNQPQHF
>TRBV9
CASSTTPGGGPVYGYTF
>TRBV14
CASSQIGQGERGYTF
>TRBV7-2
CASSSGRGTTEAFF
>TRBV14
CASSGQGASYGYTF
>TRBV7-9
CSSRGHKSYEQYF
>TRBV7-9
CASSPGTGGLARNTIYF
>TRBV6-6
CASRQDRTIGNTIYF
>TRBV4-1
CASSPTTKGTEAFF
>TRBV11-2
CASSPWDRVTSGNTIYF
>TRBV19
CASRASGGAYEQFF
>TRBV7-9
CSSSAGGGTDTQYF
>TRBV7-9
CASTQDRNPGNTIYF
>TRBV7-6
CASTPLGLAYNEQFF
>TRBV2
CASSKTGQPNNEQFF
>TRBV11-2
CASSISESGELFF
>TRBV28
CASSRGVEETQYF
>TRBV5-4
CASSLDGDPYGYTF
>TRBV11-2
CASSTDRGPDTQYF
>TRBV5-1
CASARGGGAWDTQYF
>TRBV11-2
CASSLDGSRLTFF
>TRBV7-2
CASSSSGQREKLFF
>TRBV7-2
CASSLESGTSEQYF
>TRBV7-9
CSSSSTGSYQPQHF
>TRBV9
CASNPSGSTDTQYF
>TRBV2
CASSVRSGGAGELFF
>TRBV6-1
CASSEKYMLAGAYNEQFF
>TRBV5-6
CASSVPTQGVPEQYF